Listed below are T cell receptor beta chains from one sample, sequenced in a study of blood T cell repertoires in COVID-19. Produced via immunoSEQ multiplex PCR; TCRdb's table is partial and in-frame only. The sample lists a few hundred thousand clones, more than 75% seen once, with around 2% in the top ten. What was sequenced was PBMCs or T cells enriched from blood (not recorded which). These receptors all come from a woman aged 60 to 75 in a cohort exposed to, infected with or recovered from COVID-19 (not recorded which). The CDR3 runs from the conserved cysteine through the conserved F or W. The D gene is left open where the match is weak. Rows may omit the clone size; those that give it use once, few, many or a size class.

TRBJ1-1 - - TRBV24-1 CATSDRHRVSAFF TGTGCCACCAGTGATCGGCACAGGGTATCAGCTTTCTTT
TRBJ1-1 TRBD1 - TRBV30 CAWGRDRSAFF TGTGCCTGGGGAAGGGACAGAAGCGCTTTCTTT
TRBJ1-3 TRBD1 - TRBV9 CASSVGGQISGNTIYF TGTGCCAGCAGCGTGGGGGGACAGATCTCTGGAAACACCATATATTTT
TRBJ1-2 - - TRBV21-1 CASSKEVLPGRNYGYTF TGTGCCAGCAGCAAAGAAGTCTTGCCGGGGAGGAACTATGGCTACACCTTC
TRBJ2-7 - - TRBV5-1 CASSFTGFSKANEQYF TGCGCCAGCAGCTTTACCGGGTTCAGTAAAGCCAACGAGCAGTACTTC
TRBJ2-1 - - TRBV7-9 CAIIAAYNEQFF TGTGCCATCATCGCGGCCTACAATGAGCAGTTCTTC
TRBJ2-3 TRBD2 - TRBV24-1 CATSDPGLAGLSTDTQYF TGTGCCACCAGTGATCCCGGACTAGCGGGCCTTTCCACAGATACGCAGTATTTT
TRBJ2-3 - once TRBV5-4 CASSSGTKGGDTQYF TGTGCCAGCAGCAGCGGGACAAAGGGGGGTGATACGCAGTATTTT
TRBJ1-5 - - TRBV24-1 CATSPGGFRQPQHF TGTGCCACCAGTCCCGGGGGATTTAGACAGCCCCAGCATTTT
TRBJ1-2 TRBD1 - TRBV10-2 CASTEDRVSGYTF TGCGCCAGCACCGAAGACAGGGTGAGCGGCTACACCTTC
TRBJ2-7 - - TRBV7-9 CASSVARAPYEQYF TGTGCCAGCAGCGTCGCCAGGGCTCCCTACGAGCAGTACTTC
TRBJ2-3 TRBD2 - TRBV27 CASRPSSGSVTDTQYF TGTGCCAGCAGACCTTCAAGCGGGAGTGTCACAGATACGCAGTATTTT
TRBJ2-1 TRBD2 - TRBV12-5 CASGLGRLAPGEQFF TGTGCTAGTGGTTTGGGCAGACTAGCTCCAGGTGAGCAGTTCTTC
TRBJ2-5 - - TRBV7-9 CASSLAEAGTQYF TGTGCCAGCAGCTTAGCGGAAGCAGGGACCCAGTACTTC
TRBJ1-5 - - TRBV28 CASSLDNRANQPQHF TGTGCCAGCAGTTTAGATAACAGGGCAAATCAGCCCCAGCATTTT